The 14 T cell receptor beta chains below were found in one sample sequenced in a study of blood T cells in healthy people across ages. For the second PCR, which ran for roughly 6 to 11 cycles, a sample-barcoded 5' primer and a J-beta primer mix were used. Each CDR3 protein is one row after TCRdb ran MiXCR on the 5' RACE reads. The sample includes some 760,000 distinct CDR3 sequences, roughly 25% of them seen just once. The same specimen was also included in a second study, on T cells of mothers and their children.

Sequencing was done on a sample of blood. The source of these receptors is a boy aged 5-17 years in good health.

V and J are TRBV7-2 and TRBJ2-5; 9 nucleotides line up with TRBD1. The DNA matches TRBJ2-7 better at its end, which makes the J call doubtful. CDR3 size: 15 residues. Germline V CDR1 and CDR2: SGHTA, FQGNSA. The CDR3 DNA is TGTGCCAGCAGCATCGCCGGGACAGGGATCGACGAGCAGTACTTC. Translation gives CASSIAGTGIDEQYF.

This clonotype appeared a few times. This chain joins TRBV2 and TRBJ1-5; TRBD1 matches at 7 bases. V was clipped by 6 bases and J by 2 bases; unmatched bases: 4. Germline CDR1 is SNHLY and CDR2 is FYNNEI. The length of the CDR3 is 14 residues. CDR3 nucleotides: TGTGCCAGCAGCGGCAGGGGGGGCAATCAGCCCCAGCATTTT. It yields the protein CASSGRGGNQPQHF.

The chain employs TRBV7-2 and TRBJ1-2; D gene ambiguous. CDR3 size: 14 residues. With 4 bases removed from V and 3 bases from J, the gap between germline ends came to 12 bases. Germline-derived CDR1 and CDR2 are SGHTA and FQGNSA. CDR3 residues: CASSSLSGDYGYTF. For the CDR3, the DNA is TGTGCCAGCAGCTCCTTATCGGGTGACTATGGCTACACCTTC.

The chain is built from TRBV27 and TRBJ1-5, with D unclear. Trimming shortened V by 9 bases and J by 7 bases, and 22 bases separated the two germline ends. The CDR3 extends over 15 amino acids. In germline, CDR1 is MNHEY, CDR2 SMNVEV (reference sequence). CDR3 sequence: CASSAHGRDGQPQHF. CDR3 in DNA: TGTGCCAGTAGTGCCCACGGGAGGGATGGACAGCCCCAGCATTTT.

The chain carries TRBV10-3 and TRBJ2-3; 8 bases align to TRBD1. J gave up 6 bases and V 6 bases, and 5 bases lay outside the gene matches. The CDR3 loop spans 13 amino acids. The germline gives CDR1 ENHRY, CDR2 SYGVKD. CDR3 loop: CAIRGTGGDTQYF. Written as DNA, the CDR3 is TGTGCCATCAGGGGGACAGGAGGGGATACGCAGTATTTT.

The chain links TRBV2 to TRBJ2-1; tentative D call: TRBD1 (6 bases). This CDR3 contains 13 residues. V gave up 8 bases and J gave up 7 bases, with 15 bases separating them. Germline V gives CDR1 SNHLY, CDR2 FYNNEI. The CDR3 reads CASPGAQGNEQFF. The DNA of the CDR3 is TGTGCCAGCCCCGGGGCCCAGGGGAATGAGCAGTTCTTC.

This clonotype has more than one count but fewer than ten. The chain is built from TRBV12-3 or TRBV12-4 and TRBJ2-7; TRBD1 agrees at 9 bases. V lost 7 bases, J lost 3 bases, and 10 bases stayed unmatched. The CDR3 totals 15 residues. The DNA of the CDR3 is TGTGCCAGCACCCTGGGGGGGACAGGGTTCTACGAGCAGTACTTC. Protein product: CASTLGGTGFYEQYF.

The J gene is TRBJ2-5, the V gene TRBV2, with 9 positions matching TRBD1. The DNA end is more similar to TRBJ2-1, so the J call may be wrong. Germline CDR1 and CDR2: SNHLY and FYNNEI. This CDR3 has 15 residues. The CDR3 DNA follows: TGTGCCAGCCGCCCCGGGACAGGGTTTATCAATGAGCAGTTCTTC. Translation: CASRPGTGFINEQFF.

The V call is TRBV6-1, the J call TRBJ2-5; unclear D gene. Germline values: CDR1 MNHNS, CDR2 SASEGT. The CDR3 is made up of 14 amino acids. V was clipped by 5 bases and J by 1 base, with 11 bases between them. CDR3 sequence reads: CASSPRRLQETQYF. The CDR3 DNA follows: TGTGCCAGCAGTCCGCGACGCCTCCAAGAGACCCAGTACTTC.

This clonotype appeared once. This may come from a read error, since a much larger clone is one base off. V is TRBV20-1 and J is TRBJ1-1; D might be TRBD1 (5 bases). Trimming removed 3 bases at V and 5 bases at J, with 13 bases between. The CDR3 extends over 13 amino acids. Germline V gene sequence: CDR1 DFQATT, CDR2 SNEGSKA (reference sequence). The CDR3 loop reads CSARGVEHTEAFF. CDR3 DNA: TGCAGTGCTAGGGGGGTCGAGCATACTGAAGCTTTCTTT.

The chain links TRBV6-5 to TRBJ2-5, with TRBD1 matching 11 bases. Trimming cost V 2 bases and J 5 bases; bases outside gene matches: 4. Germline lookup yields CDR1 MNHEY and CDR2 SVGAGI. The CDR3 is made up of 15 amino acids. The CDR3, as DNA: TGTGCCAGCAGTTACGGACAGGGGGCTGATGAGACCCAGTACTTC. It encodes CASSYGQGADETQYF.

This clonotype occurred a few times. The chain is built from TRBV29-1 and TRBJ2-1; D possibly matches TRBD1 or TRBD2 (6 bases each). The J call may be mistaken, given a closer DNA end match to TRBJ2-5. The CDR3 is 13 residues long. Per the germline V gene, CDR1 is SQVTM and CDR2 is ANQGSEA. In DNA, the CDR3 is TGCAGCGTCCCCGGGGGCCCTCCAGAGACCCAGTACTTC. It encodes CSVPGGPPETQYF.

This clonotype was counted a few times. The rearrangement links TRBV6-1 to TRBJ2-4, with TRBD1 matching 7 bases. In germline, CDR1 is MNHNS, CDR2 SASEGT. J lost 0 bases, V lost 6 bases, and 2 bases had no gene match. The CDR3 has 14 amino acids. The CDR3 DNA reads as TGTGCCAGCAGCGCAGGGGGAGCCAAAAACATTCAGTACTTC. It encodes CASSAGGAKNIQYF.

This clonotype turned up a few times. DNA of the CDR3: TGCAGCGTTGTTCGGGCCTTATTTACAGATACGCAGTATTTT. This gives the protein CSVVRALFTDTQYF. This rearrangement joins TRBV29-1 to TRBJ2-3; D gene unclear. V was trimmed by 4 bases and J by 3 bases, leaving 14 bases between them. CDR1 and CDR2 (germline): SQVTM, ANQGSEA. This CDR3 comprises 14 residues.